The present entry profiles one TCR beta chain with its context. The data originate from a study of blood T cell repertoires in COVID-19. Across the whole study: The United States, Italy and Spain provided the acute and convalescent COVID-19 samples. In each case, the material was cDNA or gDNA derived from T cells, B-cell-depleted T cells, or PBMCs.

In the study's own analysis: Amplification from reference gene primers served as the basis for estimated nucleated cell counts. Measured with immunoSEQ multiplex PCR; TCRdb has only the in-frame clones, and not every one. That table supplies the V and J calls and clone size; D and trimming were determined from the DNA. The sample gives over 250,000 clones, approximately 83% of which show up once; about an eighth is in the top ten. Trimming cost V 10 bases and J 6 bases; bases outside gene matches: 7. The CDR3 has 13 amino acids. Germline CDR1 is MDHEN and CDR2 is SYDVKM. The TCR comes from a human donor in a cohort sampled during active COVID-19. The sequencing input was peripheral blood. The rearrangement links TRBV28 to TRBJ2-7; 12 bases agree with TRBD2. The CDR3: CATRLAGVLEQYF. The CDR3 region has the DNA TGTGCCACTAGACTAGCGGGAGTCCTCGAGCAGTACTTC.